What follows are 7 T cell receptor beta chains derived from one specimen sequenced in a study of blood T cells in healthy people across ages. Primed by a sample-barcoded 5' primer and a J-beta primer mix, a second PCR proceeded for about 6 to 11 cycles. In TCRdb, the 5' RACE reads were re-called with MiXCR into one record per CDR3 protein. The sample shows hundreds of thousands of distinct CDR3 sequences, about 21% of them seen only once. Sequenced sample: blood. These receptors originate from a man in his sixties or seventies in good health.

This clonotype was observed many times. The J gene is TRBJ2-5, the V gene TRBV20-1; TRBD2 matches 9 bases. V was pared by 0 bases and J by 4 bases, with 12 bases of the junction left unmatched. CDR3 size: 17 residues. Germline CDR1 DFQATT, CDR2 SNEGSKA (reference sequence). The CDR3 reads CSARDELAGLERETQYF. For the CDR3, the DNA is TGCAGTGCTAGAGATGAGCTAGCGGGATTGGAACGAGAGACCCAGTACTTC.

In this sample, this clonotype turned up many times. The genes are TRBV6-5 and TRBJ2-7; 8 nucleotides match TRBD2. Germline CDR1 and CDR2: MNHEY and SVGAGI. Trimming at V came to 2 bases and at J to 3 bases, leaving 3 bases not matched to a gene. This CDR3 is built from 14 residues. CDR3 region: CASSYAREGYEQYF. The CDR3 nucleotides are TGTGCCAGCAGTTACGCACGGGAGGGCTACGAGCAGTACTTC.

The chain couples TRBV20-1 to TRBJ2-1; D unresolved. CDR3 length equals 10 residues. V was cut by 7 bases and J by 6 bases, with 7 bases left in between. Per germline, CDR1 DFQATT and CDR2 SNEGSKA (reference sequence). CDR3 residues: CSGLFNEQFF. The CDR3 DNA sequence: TGCAGTGGTCTGTTCAATGAGCAGTTCTTC.

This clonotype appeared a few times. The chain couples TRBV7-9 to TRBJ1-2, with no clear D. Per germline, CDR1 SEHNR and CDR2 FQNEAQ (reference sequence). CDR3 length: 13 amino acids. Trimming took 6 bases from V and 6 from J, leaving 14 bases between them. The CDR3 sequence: CASSPTEGNGYTF. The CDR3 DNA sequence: TGTGCCAGCAGTCCAACTGAGGGTAATGGCTACACCTTC.

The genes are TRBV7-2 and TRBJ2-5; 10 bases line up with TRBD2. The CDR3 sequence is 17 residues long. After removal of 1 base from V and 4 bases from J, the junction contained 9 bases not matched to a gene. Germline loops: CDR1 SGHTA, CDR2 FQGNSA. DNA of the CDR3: TGTGCCAGCAGCTTAGGGTTGTCTAGCGGGAGACCAGAGACCCAGTACTTC. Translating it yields CASSLGLSSGRPETQYF.

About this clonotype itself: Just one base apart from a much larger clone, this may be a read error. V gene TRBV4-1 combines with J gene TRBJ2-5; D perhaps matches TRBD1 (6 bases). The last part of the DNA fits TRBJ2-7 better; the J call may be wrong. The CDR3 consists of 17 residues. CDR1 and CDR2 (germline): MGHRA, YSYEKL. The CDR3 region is CASSQEVSGADSCEQYF. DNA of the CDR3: TGCGCCAGCAGCCAAGAAGTGTCAGGGGCCGACTCCTGCGAGCAGTACTTC.

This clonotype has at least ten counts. CDR3 residues: CASGLGLAGGEETQYF. The DNA of the CDR3 is TGTGCTAGTGGTCTAGGACTAGCGGGAGGTGAAGAGACCCAGTACTTC. The chain has TRBV12-5 and TRBJ2-5; the match to TRBD2 covers 14 bases. The CDR3 has 16 residues. After removal of 5 bases from V and 3 bases from J, the junction contained 5 bases not matched to a gene. Germline CDR1 LGHNT, CDR2 FRNRAP.